Below, one T cell receptor beta chain is given with its context. The antigen is undetermined. V was cut by 0 bases and J by 5 bases, with 15 bases left in between. Germline CDR1 LGHNA, CDR2 YSLEER. This CDR3 region has 16 residues. Conversion of TCR transcripts into cDNA relied on 5'RACE template switching, which added a universal primer site and UMIs. In TCRdb, the 5' RACE reads were re-called with MiXCR into one record per CDR3 protein. The sample has 350,000 to 550,000 distinct CDR3 sequences, around 20% seen once. This specimen comes from a study of T cells after yellow fever vaccination. Study findings and constraints: Peaking faster, on day 5 versus 15, the secondary response was nonetheless weaker. Once the booster was given, most primary-vaccination clones reappeared, at roughly 96% for CD4 and approximately 88% for CD8.

The sequences come from PBMCs, collected before the yellow fever booster vaccination. The V call is TRBV4-3, the J call TRBJ2-3; tentatively, D is TRBD2 (7 bases). The TCR was taken from a man aged 18-30 years who received the YFV17D yellow fever vaccine. CDR3 DNA sequence: TGCGCCAGCAGCCAAGATTGGGGGGGGCCCGGAGATACGCAGTATTTT. It specifies CASSQDWGGPGDTQYF.